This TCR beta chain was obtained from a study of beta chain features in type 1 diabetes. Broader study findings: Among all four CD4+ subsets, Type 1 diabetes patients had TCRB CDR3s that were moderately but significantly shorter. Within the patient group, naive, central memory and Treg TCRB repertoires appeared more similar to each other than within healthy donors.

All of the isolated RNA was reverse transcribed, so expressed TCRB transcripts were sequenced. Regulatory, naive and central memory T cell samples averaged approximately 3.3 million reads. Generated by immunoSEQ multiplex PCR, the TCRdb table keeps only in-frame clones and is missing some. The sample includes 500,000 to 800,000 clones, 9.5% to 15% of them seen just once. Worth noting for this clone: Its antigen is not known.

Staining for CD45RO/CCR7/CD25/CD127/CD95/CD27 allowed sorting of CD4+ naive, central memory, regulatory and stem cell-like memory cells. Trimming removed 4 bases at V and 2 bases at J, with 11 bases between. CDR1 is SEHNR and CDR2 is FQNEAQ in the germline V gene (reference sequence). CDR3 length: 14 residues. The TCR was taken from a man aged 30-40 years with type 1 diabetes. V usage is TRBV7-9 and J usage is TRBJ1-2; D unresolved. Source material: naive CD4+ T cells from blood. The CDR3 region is CASSSEIDNYGYTF. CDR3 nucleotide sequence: TGTGCCAGCAGCTCGGAAATTGACAACTATGGCTACACCTTC.